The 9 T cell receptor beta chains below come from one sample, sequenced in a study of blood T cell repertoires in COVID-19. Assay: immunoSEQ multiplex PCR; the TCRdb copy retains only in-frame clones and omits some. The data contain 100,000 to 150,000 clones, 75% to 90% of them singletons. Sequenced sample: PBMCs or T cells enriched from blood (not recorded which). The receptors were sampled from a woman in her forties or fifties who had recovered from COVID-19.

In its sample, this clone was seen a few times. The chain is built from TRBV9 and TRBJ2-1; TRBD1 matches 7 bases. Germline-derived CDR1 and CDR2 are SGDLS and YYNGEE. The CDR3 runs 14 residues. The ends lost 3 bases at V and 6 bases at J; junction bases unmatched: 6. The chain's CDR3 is CASSELTGPNEQFF. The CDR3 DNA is TGTGCCAGCAGCGAGCTGACAGGGCCCAATGAGCAGTTCTTC.

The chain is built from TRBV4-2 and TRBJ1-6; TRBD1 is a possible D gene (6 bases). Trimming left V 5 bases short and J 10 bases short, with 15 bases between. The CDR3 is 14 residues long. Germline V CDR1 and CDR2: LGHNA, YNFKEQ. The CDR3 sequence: CASSIQGRGSPLHF. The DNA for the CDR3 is TGTGCCAGCAGCATACAGGGTAGGGGATCACCCCTCCACTTT.

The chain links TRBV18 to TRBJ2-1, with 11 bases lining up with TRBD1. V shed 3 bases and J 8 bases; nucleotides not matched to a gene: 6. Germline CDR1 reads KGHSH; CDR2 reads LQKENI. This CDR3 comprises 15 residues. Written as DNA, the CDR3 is TGTGCCAGCTCACCGGACAGGGGGCAAGGGTATGAGCAGTTCTTC. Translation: CASSPDRGQGYEQFF. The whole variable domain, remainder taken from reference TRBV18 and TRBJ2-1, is NAGVMQNPRHLVRRRGQEARLRCSPMKGHSHVYWYRQLPEEGLKFMVYLQKENIIDESGMPKERFSAEFPKEGPSILRIQQVVRGDSAAYFCASSPDRGQGYEQFFGPGTRLTVL.

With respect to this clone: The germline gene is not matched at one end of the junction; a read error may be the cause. As DNA, the CDR3 is TGTGCCAGCAGTCCACTCTCCTCTCCCTATGAGCAGTACTTC. Its translation: CASSPLSSPYEQYF. V gene TRBV6-5 combines with J gene TRBJ2-7; D call uncertain. The CDR3 has 14 amino acids. The germline gives CDR1 MNHEY, CDR2 SVGAGI.

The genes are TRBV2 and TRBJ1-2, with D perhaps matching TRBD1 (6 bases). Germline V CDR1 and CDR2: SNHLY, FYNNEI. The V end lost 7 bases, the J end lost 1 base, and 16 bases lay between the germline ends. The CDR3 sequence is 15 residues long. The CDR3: CASNGGGGNNYGYTF. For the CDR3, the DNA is TGTGCCAGCAATGGGGGGGGCGGCAATAACTATGGCTACACCTTC. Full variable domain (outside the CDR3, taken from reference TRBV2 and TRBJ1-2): EPEVTQTPSHQVTQMGQEVILRCVPISNHLYFYWYRQILGQKVEFLVSFYNNEISEKSEIFDDQFSVERPDGSNFTLKIRSTKLEDSAMYFCASNGGGGNNYGYTFGSGTRLTVV.

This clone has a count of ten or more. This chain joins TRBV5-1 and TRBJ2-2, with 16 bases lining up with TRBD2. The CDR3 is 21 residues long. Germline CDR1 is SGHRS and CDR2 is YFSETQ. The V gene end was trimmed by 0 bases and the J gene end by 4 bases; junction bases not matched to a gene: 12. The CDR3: CASSLGAGTSGGAGSTGELFF. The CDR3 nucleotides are TGCGCCAGCAGCTTGGGCGCCGGGACTAGCGGGGGGGCCGGGAGCACCGGGGAGCTGTTTTTT.

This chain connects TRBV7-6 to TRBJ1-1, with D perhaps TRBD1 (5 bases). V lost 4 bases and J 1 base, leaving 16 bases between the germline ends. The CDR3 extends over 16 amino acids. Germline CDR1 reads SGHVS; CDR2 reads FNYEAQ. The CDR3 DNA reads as TGTGCCAGCAGCTCCCCCGGAGGGGCCCGGAACACTGAAGCTTTCTTT. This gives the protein CASSSPGGARNTEAFF.

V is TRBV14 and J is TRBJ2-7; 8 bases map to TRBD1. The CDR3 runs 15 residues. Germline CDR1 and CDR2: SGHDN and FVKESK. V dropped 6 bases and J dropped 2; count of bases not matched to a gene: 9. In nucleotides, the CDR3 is TGTGCCAGCAGTCCGCATCAGGGGGCCCCCTACGAGCAGTACTTC. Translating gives CASSPHQGAPYEQYF.

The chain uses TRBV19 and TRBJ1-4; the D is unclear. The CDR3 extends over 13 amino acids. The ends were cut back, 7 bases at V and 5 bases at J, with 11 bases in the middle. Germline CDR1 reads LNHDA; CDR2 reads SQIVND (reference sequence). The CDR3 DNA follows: TGTGCCAGTACCTCGTTCGGGAATGAAAAACTGTTTTTT. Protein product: CASTSFGNEKLFF.